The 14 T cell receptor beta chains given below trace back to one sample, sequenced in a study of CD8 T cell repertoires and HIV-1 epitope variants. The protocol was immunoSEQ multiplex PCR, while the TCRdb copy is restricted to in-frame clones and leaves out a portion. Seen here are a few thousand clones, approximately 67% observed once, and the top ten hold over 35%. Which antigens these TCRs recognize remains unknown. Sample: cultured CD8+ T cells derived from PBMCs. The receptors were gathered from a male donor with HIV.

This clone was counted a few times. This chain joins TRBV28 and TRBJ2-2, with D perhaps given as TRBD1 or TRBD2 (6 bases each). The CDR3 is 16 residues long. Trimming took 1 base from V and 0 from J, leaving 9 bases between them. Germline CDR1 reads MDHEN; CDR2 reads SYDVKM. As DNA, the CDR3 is TGTGCCAGCAGTTTATTGGGGGGCACGAACACCGGGGAGCTGTTTTTT. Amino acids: CASSLLGGTNTGELFF.

DNA for the CDR3: TGCGCCAGCAGCTACAGGACAGGGTTAGACGAGCAGTACTTC. This translates into CASSYRTGLDEQYF. V gene TRBV5-1 combines with J gene TRBJ2-7; 8 bases are a match to TRBD1. CDR1 and CDR2 from the germline V gene are SGHRS and YFSETQ. The CDR3 spans 14 residues. The junction had 7 bases not matched to a gene; V was cut back by 3 bases and J by 5 bases.

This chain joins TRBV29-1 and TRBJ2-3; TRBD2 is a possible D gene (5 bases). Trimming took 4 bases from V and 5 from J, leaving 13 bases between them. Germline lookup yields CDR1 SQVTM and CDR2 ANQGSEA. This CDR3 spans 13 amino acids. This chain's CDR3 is CSVVASWGDTQYF. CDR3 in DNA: TGCAGCGTTGTGGCTAGCTGGGGAGATACGCAGTATTTT.

DNA for the CDR3: TGTGCCAGCAGCGCGGGTACTTATGGCTACACCTTC. It translates to CASSAGTYGYTF. This chain joins TRBV5-6 and TRBJ1-2; D not resolved. The CDR3 has 12 amino acids. Trimming shortened V by 4 bases and J by 5 bases, and 9 bases separated the two germline ends. Germline loops: CDR1 SGHDT, CDR2 YYEEEE.

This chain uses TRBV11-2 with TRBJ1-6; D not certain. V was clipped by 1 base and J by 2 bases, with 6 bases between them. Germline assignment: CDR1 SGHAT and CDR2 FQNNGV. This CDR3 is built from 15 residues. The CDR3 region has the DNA TGTGCCAGCAGCTTAGGGGGAACCTATAATTCACCCCTCCACTTT. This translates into CASSLGGTYNSPLHF.

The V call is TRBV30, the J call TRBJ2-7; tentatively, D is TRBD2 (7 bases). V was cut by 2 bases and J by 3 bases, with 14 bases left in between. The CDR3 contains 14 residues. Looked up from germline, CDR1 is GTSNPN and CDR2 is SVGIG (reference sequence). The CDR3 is CAWSISRGLYEQYF. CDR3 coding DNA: TGTGCCTGGAGTATCTCGCGGGGGCTCTACGAGCAGTACTTC.

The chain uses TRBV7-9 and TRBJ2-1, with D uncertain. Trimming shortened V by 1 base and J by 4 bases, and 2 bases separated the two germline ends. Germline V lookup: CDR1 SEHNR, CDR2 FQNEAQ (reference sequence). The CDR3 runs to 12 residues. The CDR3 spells CASSLGYNEQFF. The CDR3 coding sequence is TGTGCCAGCAGCTTAGGGTACAATGAGCAGTTCTTC.

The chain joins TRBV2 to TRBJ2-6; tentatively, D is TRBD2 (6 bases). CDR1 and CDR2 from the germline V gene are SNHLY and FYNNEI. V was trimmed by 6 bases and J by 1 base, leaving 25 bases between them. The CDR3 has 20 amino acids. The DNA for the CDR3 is TGTGCCAGCAGGGCGGGACTCATAGTAGACTCCCTTTCTGGGGCCAACGTCCTGACTTTC. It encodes CASRAGLIVDSLSGANVLTF.

CDR3: CASTLRRANTGELFF. As DNA, the CDR3 is TGTGCCAGCACGCTTCGGAGGGCCAACACCGGGGAGCTGTTTTTT. The V gene is TRBV11-2, the J gene TRBJ2-2; D perhaps matches TRBD2 (6 bases). The germline gives CDR1 SGHAT, CDR2 FQNNGV. The CDR3 extends over 15 amino acids. Trimming stripped 7 bases from V and 2 bases from J, with 14 bases between.

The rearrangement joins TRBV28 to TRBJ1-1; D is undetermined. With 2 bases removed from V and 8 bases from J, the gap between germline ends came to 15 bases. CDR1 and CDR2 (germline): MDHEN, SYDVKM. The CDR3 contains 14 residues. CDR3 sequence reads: CASSLRVQGPEAFF. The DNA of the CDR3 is TGTGCCAGCAGTTTACGGGTCCAAGGACCCGAAGCTTTCTTT.

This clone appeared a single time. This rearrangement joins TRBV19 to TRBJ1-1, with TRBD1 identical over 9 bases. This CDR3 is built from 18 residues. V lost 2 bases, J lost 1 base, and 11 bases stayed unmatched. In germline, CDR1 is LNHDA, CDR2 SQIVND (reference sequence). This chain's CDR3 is CASSIFQTGGYPNTEAFF. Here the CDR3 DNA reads TGTGCCAGTAGTATATTCCAGACAGGGGGTTACCCGAACACTGAAGCTTTCTTT.

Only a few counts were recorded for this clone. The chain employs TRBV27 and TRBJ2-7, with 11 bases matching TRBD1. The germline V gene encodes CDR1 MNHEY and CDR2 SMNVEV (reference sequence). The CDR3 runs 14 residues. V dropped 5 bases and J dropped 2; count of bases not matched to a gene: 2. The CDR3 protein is CASSPGQGAYEQYF. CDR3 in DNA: TGTGCCAGCAGTCCGGGACAGGGGGCCTACGAGCAGTACTTC.

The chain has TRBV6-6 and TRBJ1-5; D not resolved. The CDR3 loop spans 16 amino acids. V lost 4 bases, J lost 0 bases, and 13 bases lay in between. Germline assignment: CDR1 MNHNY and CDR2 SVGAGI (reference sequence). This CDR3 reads CASSLTENYSNQPQHF. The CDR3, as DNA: TGTGCCAGCAGTTTAACAGAGAATTATAGCAATCAGCCCCAGCATTTT.

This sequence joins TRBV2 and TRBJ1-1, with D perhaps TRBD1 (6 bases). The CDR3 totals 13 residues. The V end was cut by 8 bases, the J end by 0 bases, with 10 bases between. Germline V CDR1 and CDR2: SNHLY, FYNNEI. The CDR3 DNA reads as TGTGCCAGCCTCAGGGACATGAACACTGAAGCTTTCTTT. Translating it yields CASLRDMNTEAFF.